A selection of T cell receptor beta chains follows, all from one sample in a study of blood T cell repertoires in COVID-19. Using immunoSEQ multiplex PCR, the repertoire was profiled, and TCRdb retains in-frame clones only, with some absent. In the table there are 250,000 to 350,000 clones, about 88% of which are singletons. The sequencing sample was made of PBMCs or T cells enriched from blood (not recorded which). These receptors originate from a man in his sixties who had recovered from COVID-19. Each CDR3 is given with its conserved first and last residue. The size entry is marked missing in some rows and otherwise reads once, few, many or a size class.

TRBJ1-2	-	TRBV27	CASTTTGEDYGYTF
TRBJ2-7	once	TRBV4-1	CASSQGARRDEQYF
TRBJ1-4	-	TRBV7-9	CASSMGGSNEKLFF
TRBJ1-2	once	TRBV7-2	CASSLTRDTRGYTF
TRBJ1-5	-	TRBV9	CASSVMGYGPQHF
TRBJ2-7	-	TRBV11-1	CASSSTGTYEQYF
TRBJ2-4	-	TRBV5-1	CASSEEQGLAKNIQYF
TRBJ1-6	-	TRBV27	CASSSGTVLYSPLHF
TRBJ2-7	-	TRBV30	CAWSFPSYEQYF
TRBJ1-2	once	TRBV27	CASTTGGANGYTF
TRBJ2-2	-	TRBV7-9	CASGIASGELFF
TRBJ1-5	-	TRBV12-2	CASRLERGAGVQRPNSNQPQHF
TRBJ1-1	-	TRBV5-1	CASSLAVQGRTEAFF
TRBJ2-3	-	TRBV4-2	CASSQDRVSTDTQYF
TRBJ2-7	-	TRBV5-5	CASRGTVYEQYF
TRBJ1-3	-	TRBV29-1	CSVDFGVSGNTIYF
TRBJ1-1	-	TRBV7-2	CASSGQGAGNTEAFF
TRBJ1-2	-	TRBV21-1	CASRAGRGGYTF
TRBJ1-5	-	TRBV5-3	CARSLAIFNYGQSNQPQHF
TRBJ2-7	-	TRBV20-1	CSASSGFHEQYF
TRBJ2-3	-	TRBV4-3	CASSLLAGGQTTDTQYF
TRBJ2-1	-	TRBV9	CASSASGAAYNEQFF
TRBJ2-1	few	TRBV24-1	CATRGVGRQFF